This TCR beta chain came from a study of shared clonotypes between healthy human individuals. Study results and limitations: Naive subsets usually exceeded memory subsets in estimated richness. Clonotypes shared by all four sorted-subset donors had higher generation probabilities than non-shared clonotypes.

Looked up from germline, CDR1 is SGHAT and CDR2 is FQNNGV. V trimming: 7 bases; J trimming: 9 bases; junction bases outside the gene matches: 11. The CDR3 contains 15 residues. Profiled with immunoSEQ multiplex PCR; TCRdb holds only in-frame clones, not every one. The table includes roughly 1,500,000 clones, around 98% detected once. The study separated CD4+ cells into CD45RA+ naive and CD45RA-negative memory subsets. In the case of this clone: As yet, its antigen is unknown.

The specimen was naive CD4+ T cells sorted from blood. Subset noted: CD45RA+ positively selected. The rearrangement joins TRBV11-2 to TRBJ2-1; the match to TRBD2 covers 11 bases. The TCR sequence derives from a young man in good health. CDR3 protein: CASTVTSGIGSEQFF. CDR3 coding DNA: TGTGCCAGCACCGTGACTAGCGGGATTGGCAGTGAGCAGTTCTTC. Based on the CDR3 plus reference TRBV11-2 and TRBJ2-1, the full variable domain is EAGVAQSPRYKIIEKRQSVAFWCNPISGHATLYWYQQILGQGPKLLIQFQNNGVVDDSQLPKDRFSAERLKGVDSTLKIQPAKLEDSAVYLCASTVTSGIGSEQFFGPGTRLTVL.